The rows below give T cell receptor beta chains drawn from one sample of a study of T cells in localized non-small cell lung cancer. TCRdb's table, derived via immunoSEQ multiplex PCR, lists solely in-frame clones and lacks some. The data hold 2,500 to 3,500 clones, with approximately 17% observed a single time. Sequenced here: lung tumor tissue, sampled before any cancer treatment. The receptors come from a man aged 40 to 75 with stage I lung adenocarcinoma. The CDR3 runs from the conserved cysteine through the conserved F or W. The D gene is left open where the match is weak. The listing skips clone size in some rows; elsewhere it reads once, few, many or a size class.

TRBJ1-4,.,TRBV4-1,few,TGCGCCAGCAGCCTCCGACAGGCTGCAACTAATGAAAAACTGTTTTTT,CASSLRQAATNEKLFF
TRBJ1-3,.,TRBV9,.,TGTGCCAGCAGCACAAGGACAGATGGAAACACCATATATTTT,CASSTRTDGNTIYF
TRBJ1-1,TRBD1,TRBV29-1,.,TGCAGCGTCGACAGGGGTGGAACTGAAGCTTTCTTT,CSVDRGGTEAFF
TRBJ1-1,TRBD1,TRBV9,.,TGTGCCAGCAGCCAGACAGGGCGGAACACTGAAGCTTTCTTT,CASSQTGRNTEAFF
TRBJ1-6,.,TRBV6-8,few,TGTGCCAGCAGTTACGCCAGGGAGAATTCACCCCTCCACTTT,CASSYARENSPLHF
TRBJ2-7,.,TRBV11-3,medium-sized,TGTGCCAGCAGCTTAGTCGGAGGGCAGGGTATCTACGAGCAGTACTTC,CASSLVGGQGIYEQYF
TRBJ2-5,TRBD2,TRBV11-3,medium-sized,TGTGCCAGCAGCCCGCTCGACGGGACTAGCGGGGTCGAGACCCAGTACTTC,CASSPLDGTSGVETQYF
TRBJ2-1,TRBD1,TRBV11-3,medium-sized,TGTGCCAGCAGCTTTGGACAGGGAGACTACAATGAGCAGTTCTTC,CASSFGQGDYNEQFF
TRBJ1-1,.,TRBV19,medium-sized,TGTGCCAGTAGCGACACCAACACCTTAGAAGCTTTCTTT,CASSDTNTLEAFF
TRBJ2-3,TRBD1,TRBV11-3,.,TGTGCCAGCAGCCGACAGGGTGGGACAGATACGCAGTATTTT,CASSRQGGTDTQYF
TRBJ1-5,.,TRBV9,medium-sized,TGTGCCAGCAGTGAAGCATACAGCAATCAGCCCCAGCATTTT,CASSEAYSNQPQHF
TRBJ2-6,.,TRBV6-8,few,TGTGCCAGCAGTGACTCGACGTCTTCTGGGGCCAACGTCCTGACTTTC,CASSDSTSSGANVLTF
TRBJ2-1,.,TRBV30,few,TGTGCCTGGAGCCACAGCAATGAGCAGTTCTTC,CAWSHSNEQFF
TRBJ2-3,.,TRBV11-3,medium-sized,TGTGCCAGCAGCTTGGACAGAGATTTTAAGGATACGCAGTATTTT,CASSLDRDFKDTQYF
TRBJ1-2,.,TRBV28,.,TGTGCCAGCAGTTTTTTCGAGGGGGTTGGCTACACCTTC,CASSFFEGVGYTF
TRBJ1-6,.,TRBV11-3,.,TGTGCCAGCAGCTCCCCTGGGGTCCGGTCACCCCTCCACTTT,CASSSPGVRSPLHF
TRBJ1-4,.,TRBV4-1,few,TGCGCCAGCAGCCAACGACGCAGAGAGAGCGGTGAAAAACTGTTTTTT,CASSQRRRESGEKLFF
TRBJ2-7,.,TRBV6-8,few,TGTGCCAGCAGTTACACTAGAAACTACGAGCAGTACTTC,CASSYTRNYEQYF
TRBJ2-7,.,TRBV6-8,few,TGTGCCAGCAGTTACTCGAGGAACGAGCAGTACTTC,CASSYSRNEQYF
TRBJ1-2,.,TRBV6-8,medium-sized,TGTGCCAGCAGTTACAGGGCTCTGTCCGACTATGGCTACACCTTC,CASSYRALSDYGYTF
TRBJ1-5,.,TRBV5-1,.,TGCGCCAGCAGCTTGGGGGGGGATAGCAATCAGCCCCAGCATTTT,CASSLGGDSNQPQHF
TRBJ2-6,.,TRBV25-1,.,TGTGCCAGCACCGCGGGTGGGGCCAACGTCCTGACTTTC,CASTAGGANVLTF
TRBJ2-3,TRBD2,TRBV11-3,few,TGTGCCAGCAGCCTCGGACTAGCGCCAGATACGCAGTATTTT,CASSLGLAPDTQYF
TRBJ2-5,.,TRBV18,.,TGTGCCAGCTCACCACAAGGGGCCGGCTTGGAGACCCAGTACTTC,CASSPQGAGLETQYF
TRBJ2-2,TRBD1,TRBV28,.,TGTGCCAGCAGTCCGTCCGGGACAGTCACCGGGGAGCTGTTTTTT,CASSPSGTVTGELFF